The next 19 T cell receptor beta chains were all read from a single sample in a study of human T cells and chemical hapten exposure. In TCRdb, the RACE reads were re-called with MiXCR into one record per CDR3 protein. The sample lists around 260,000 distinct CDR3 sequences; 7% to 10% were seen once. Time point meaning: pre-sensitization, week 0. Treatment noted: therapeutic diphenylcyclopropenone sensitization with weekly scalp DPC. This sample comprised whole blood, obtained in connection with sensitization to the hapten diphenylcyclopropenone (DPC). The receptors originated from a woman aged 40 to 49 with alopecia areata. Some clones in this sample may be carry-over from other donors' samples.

The CDR3 spells CASSRARGTQYF. The CDR3 DNA follows: TGTGCCAGCAGTCGGGCCAGGGGGACCCAGTACTTC. The chain has TRBV12-3 or TRBV12-4 and TRBJ2-5, with D possibly being TRBD1 (6 bases). This CDR3 contains 12 residues. V lost 5 bases, J lost 7 bases, and 11 bases lay in between.

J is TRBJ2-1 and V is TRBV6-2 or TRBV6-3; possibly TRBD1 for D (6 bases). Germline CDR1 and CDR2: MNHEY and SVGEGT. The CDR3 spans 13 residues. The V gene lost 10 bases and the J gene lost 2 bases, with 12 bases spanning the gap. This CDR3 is CATMDRAYNEQFF. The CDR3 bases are TGTGCCACCATGGACAGAGCCTACAATGAGCAGTTCTTC.

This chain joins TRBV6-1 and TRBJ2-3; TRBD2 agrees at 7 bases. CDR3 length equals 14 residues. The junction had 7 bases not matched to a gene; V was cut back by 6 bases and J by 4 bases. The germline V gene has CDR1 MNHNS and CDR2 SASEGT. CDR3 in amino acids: CASRWAGESDTQYF. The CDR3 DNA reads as TGTGCCAGCAGGTGGGCGGGAGAGTCAGATACGCAGTATTTT.

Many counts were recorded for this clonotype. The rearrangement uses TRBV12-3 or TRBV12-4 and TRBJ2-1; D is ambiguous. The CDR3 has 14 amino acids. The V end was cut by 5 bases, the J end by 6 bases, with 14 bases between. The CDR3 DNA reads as TGTGCCAGCAGTCCCTCCCCTAGAGGCAATGAGCAGTTCTTC. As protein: CASSPSPRGNEQFF.

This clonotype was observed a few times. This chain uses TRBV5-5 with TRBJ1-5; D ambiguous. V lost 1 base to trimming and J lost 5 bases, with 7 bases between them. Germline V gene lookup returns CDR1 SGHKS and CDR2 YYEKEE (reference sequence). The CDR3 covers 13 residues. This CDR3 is CASSLTVDQPQHF. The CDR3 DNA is TGTGCCAGCAGCTTGACGGTGGATCAGCCCCAGCATTTT.

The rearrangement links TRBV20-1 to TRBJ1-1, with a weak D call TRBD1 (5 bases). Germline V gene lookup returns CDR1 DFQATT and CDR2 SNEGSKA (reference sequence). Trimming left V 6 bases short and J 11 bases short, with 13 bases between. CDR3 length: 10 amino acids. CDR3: CSAPGGGAFF. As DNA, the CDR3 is TGCAGTGCACCCGGTGGGGGGGCTTTCTTT.

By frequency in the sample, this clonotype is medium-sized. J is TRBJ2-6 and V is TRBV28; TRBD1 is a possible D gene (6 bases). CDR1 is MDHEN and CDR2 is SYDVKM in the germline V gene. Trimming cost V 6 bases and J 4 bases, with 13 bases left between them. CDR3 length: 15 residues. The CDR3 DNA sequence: TGTGCCAGCAGCACAGGGATCTCCGGGGCCAACGTCCTGACTTTC. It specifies CASSTGISGANVLTF.

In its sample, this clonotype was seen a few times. The CDR3 DNA sequence: TGTGCCAGCAGCCAAGCTTCAGGGCTCTCTGGAAACACCATATATTTT. Amino acid sequence: CASSQASGLSGNTIYF. The chain employs TRBV6-5 and TRBJ1-3; a possible D gene is TRBD1 (5 bases). CDR1 and CDR2 (germline): MNHEY, SVGAGI. Trimming stripped 6 bases from V and 0 bases from J, with 15 bases between. This CDR3 region has 16 residues.

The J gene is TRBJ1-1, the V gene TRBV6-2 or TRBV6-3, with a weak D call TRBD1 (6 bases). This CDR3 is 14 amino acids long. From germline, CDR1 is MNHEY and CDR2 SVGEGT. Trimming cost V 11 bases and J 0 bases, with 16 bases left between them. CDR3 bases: TGTGCCGGTTCGGGGGGGCGGATGAACACTGAAGCTTTCTTT. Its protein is CAGSGGRMNTEAFF.

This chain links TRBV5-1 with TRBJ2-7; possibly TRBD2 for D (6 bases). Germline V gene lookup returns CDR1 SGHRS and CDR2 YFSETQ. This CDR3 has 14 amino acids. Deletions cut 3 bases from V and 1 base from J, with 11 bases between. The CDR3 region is CASSSGDRSYEQYF. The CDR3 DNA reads TGCGCCAGCAGCTCGGGGGACCGATCCTACGAGCAGTACTTC.

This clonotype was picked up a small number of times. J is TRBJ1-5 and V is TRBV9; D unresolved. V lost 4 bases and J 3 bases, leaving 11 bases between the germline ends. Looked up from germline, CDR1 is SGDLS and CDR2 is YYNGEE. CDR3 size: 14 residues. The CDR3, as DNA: TGTGCCAGCAGCAACGGGGTTTTCAATCAGCCCCAGCATTTT. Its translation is CASSNGVFNQPQHF.

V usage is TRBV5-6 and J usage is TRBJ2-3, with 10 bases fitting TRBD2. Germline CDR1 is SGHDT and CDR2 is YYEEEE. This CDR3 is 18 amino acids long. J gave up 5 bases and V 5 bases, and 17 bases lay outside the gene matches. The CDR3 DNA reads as TGTGCCAGCAGGTCCAGGCTAGCGGGAGTTGGGCTTGAAGATACGCAGTATTTT. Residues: CASRSRLAGVGLEDTQYF.

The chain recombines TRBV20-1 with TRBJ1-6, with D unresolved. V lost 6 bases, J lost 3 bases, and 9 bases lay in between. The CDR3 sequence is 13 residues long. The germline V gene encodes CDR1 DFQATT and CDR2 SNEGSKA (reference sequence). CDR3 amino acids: CSATEHYNSPLHF. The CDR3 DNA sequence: TGCAGTGCCACGGAACACTATAATTCACCCCTCCACTTT.

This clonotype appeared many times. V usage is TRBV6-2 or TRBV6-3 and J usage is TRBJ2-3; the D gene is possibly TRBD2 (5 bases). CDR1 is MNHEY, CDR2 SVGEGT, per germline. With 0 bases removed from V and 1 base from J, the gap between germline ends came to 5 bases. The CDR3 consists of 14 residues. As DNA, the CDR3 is TGTGCCAGCAGTTACTCGAGGGGCACAGATACGCAGTATTTT. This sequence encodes CASSYSRGTDTQYF.

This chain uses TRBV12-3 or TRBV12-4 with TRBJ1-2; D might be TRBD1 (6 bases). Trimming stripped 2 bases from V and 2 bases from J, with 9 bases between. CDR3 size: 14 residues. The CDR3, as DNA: TGTGCCAGCAGTTTACAGGGGTGGAACTATGGCTACACCTTC. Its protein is CASSLQGWNYGYTF.

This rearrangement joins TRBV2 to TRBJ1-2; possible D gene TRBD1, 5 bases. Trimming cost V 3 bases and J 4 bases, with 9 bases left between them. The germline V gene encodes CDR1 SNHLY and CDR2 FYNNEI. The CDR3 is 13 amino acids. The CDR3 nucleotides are TGTGCCAGCAGTGAGGGGGAGGTCTATGGCTACACCTTC. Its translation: CASSEGEVYGYTF. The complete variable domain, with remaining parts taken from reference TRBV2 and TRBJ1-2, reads EPEVTQTPSHQVTQMGQEVILRCVPISNHLYFYWYRQILGQKVEFLVSFYNNEISEKSEIFDDQFSVERPDGSNFTLKIRSTKLEDSAMYFCASSEGEVYGYTFGSGTRLTVV.

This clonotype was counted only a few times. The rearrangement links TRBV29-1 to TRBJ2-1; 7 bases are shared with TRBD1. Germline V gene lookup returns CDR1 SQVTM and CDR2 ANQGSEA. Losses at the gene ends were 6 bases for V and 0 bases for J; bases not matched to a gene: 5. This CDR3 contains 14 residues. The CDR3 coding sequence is TGCAGCGTACTACAGGGGATCTCCTACAATGAGCAGTTCTTC. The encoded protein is CSVLQGISYNEQFF.

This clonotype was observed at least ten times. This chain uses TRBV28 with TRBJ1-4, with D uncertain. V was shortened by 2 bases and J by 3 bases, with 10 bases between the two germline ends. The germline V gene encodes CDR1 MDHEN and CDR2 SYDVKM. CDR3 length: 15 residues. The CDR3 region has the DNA TGTGCCAGCAGTTTAGAAGGCCGATCTAATGAAAAACTGTTTTTT. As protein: CASSLEGRSNEKLFF.

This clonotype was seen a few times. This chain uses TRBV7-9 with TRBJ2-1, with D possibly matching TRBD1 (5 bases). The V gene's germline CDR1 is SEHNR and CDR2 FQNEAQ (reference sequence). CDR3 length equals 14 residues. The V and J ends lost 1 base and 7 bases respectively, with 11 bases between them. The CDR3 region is CASSLGPRQNEQFF. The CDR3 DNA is TGTGCCAGCAGCTTAGGTCCCAGACAGAATGAGCAGTTCTTC.